Following are 8 T cell receptor beta chains from one sample sequenced in a study of PD-L1 blockade in urothelial cancer. Generated by immunoSEQ multiplex PCR, the TCRdb table keeps only in-frame clones and is missing some. The sample records roughly 120,000 clones, approximately 90% being singletons. The time point denotes: peripheral blood 6 weeks after treatment start. The specimen comprised PBMCs, sampled around atezolizumab (anti-PD-L1) treatment. These receptors were obtained from a man in his 60s with urothelial cancer.

The chain employs TRBV13 and TRBJ1-4, with unresolved D. Trimming shortened V by 5 bases and J by 5 bases, and 6 bases separated the two germline ends. The CDR3 has 12 residues. CDR1 and CDR2 (germline): PRHDT, FYEKMQ (reference sequence). The CDR3 loop is CASSIRNEKLFF. The DNA of the CDR3 is TGTGCCAGCAGCATACGGAATGAAAAACTGTTTTTT.

This chain connects TRBV4-1 to TRBJ1-1, with D possibly TRBD1 on 5 matching bases. The length of the CDR3 is 16 residues. CDR1 MGHRA and CDR2 YSYEKL come from the germline V gene. V was clipped by 2 bases and J by 0 bases, with 13 bases between them. The chain's CDR3 is CASSQPDSNMNTEAFF. In nucleotides, the CDR3 is TGCGCCAGCAGCCAACCAGACAGCAATATGAACACTGAAGCTTTCTTT.

The chain recombines TRBV5-1 with TRBJ2-3; D is possibly TRBD2 (5 bases). V shed 0 bases and J shed 4 bases, with 9 bases lying between them. The germline gives CDR1 SGHRS, CDR2 YFSETQ. CDR3 length: 14 residues. The CDR3 region has the DNA TGCGCCAGCAGCTTGGAACTAGTCTCAGATACGCAGTATTTT. As protein: CASSLELVSDTQYF. Full variable domain (missing parts from reference TRBV5-1 and TRBJ2-3): KAGVTQTPRYLIKTRGQQVTLSCSPISGHRSVSWYQQTPGQGLQFLFEYFSETQRNKGNFPGRFSGRQFSNSRSEMNVSTLELGDSALYLCASSLELVSDTQYFGPGTRLTVL.

CDR3 sequence (DNA): TGTGCCAGTAGTCCAGGACAGGGGAGTCCCTCTGGGGCCAACGTCCTGACTTTC. It yields the protein CASSPGQGSPSGANVLTF. V gene TRBV19 combines with J gene TRBJ2-6; 9 bases fit TRBD1. This CDR3 has 18 amino acids. V gave up 5 bases and J gave up 0 bases; unmatched junction bases: 8. Germline loops: CDR1 LNHDA, CDR2 SQIVND (reference sequence).

The sample holds one count of this clone. The V call is TRBV27, the J call TRBJ1-3; 9 bases are a match to TRBD1. Losses at the gene ends were 5 bases for V and 4 bases for J; bases not matched to a gene: 6. The CDR3 sequence is 15 residues long. Germline V gene data show CDR1 as MNHEY and CDR2 as SMNVEV (reference sequence). CDR3 nucleotide sequence: TGTGCCAGCAGTAGGACAGGGGTGGGAGGAAACACCATATATTTT. Translated, it gives CASSRTGVGGNTIYF.

This chain joins TRBV7-2 and TRBJ2-5, with 8 bases aligning to TRBD2. The CDR3 extends over 14 amino acids. Looked up from germline, CDR1 is SGHTA and CDR2 is FQGNSA. Trimming at V came to 3 bases and at J to 4 bases, leaving 4 bases not matched to a gene. In DNA form, the CDR3 reads TGTGCCAGCAGCTTTAGCGGGGTTGTAGAGACCCAGTACTTC. Translation: CASSFSGVVETQYF.

This clone appeared once. V and J are TRBV5-1 and TRBJ1-1, with unresolved D. Trimming removed 0 bases at V and 11 bases at J, with 11 bases between. Germline values: CDR1 SGHRS, CDR2 YFSETQ. This CDR3 has 12 residues. CDR3 amino acids: CASSLERGEAFF. CDR3 nucleotide sequence: TGCGCCAGCAGCTTGGAGCGGGGTGAGGCTTTCTTT. The full variable domain, rest sourced from reference TRBV5-1 and TRBJ1-1, is KAGVTQTPRYLIKTRGQQVTLSCSPISGHRSVSWYQQTPGQGLQFLFEYFSETQRNKGNFPGRFSGRQFSNSRSEMNVSTLELGDSALYLCASSLERGEAFFGQGTRLTVV.

The chain carries TRBV6-1 and TRBJ1-4; 7 positions agree with TRBD1. The CDR3 covers 15 residues. Germline CDR1 reads MNHNS; CDR2 reads SASEGT. V shed 3 bases and J 4 bases; nucleotides not matched to a gene: 5. The CDR3 DNA sequence: TGTGCCAGCAGTGATAGGACAGGAGGTAATGAAAAACTGTTTTTT. Protein: CASSDRTGGNEKLFF.